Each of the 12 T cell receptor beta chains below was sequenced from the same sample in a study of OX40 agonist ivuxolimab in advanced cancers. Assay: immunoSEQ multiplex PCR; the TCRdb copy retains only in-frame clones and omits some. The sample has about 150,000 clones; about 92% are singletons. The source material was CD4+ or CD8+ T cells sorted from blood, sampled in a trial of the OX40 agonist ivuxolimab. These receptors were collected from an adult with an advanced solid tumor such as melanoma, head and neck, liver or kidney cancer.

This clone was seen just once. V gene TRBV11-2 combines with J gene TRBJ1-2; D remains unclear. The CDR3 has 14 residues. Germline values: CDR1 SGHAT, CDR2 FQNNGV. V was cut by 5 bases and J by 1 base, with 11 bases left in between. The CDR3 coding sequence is TGTGCCAGCAGCCAAGCCGGGTTTAACTATGGCTACACCTTC. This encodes CASSQAGFNYGYTF.

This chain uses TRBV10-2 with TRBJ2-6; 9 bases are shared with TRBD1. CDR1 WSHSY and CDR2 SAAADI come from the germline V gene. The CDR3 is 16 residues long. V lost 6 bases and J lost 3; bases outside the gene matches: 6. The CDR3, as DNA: TGCGCCAGCAGAGGGGACAGGGAATATGGGGCCAACGTCCTGACTTTC. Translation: CASRGDREYGANVLTF.

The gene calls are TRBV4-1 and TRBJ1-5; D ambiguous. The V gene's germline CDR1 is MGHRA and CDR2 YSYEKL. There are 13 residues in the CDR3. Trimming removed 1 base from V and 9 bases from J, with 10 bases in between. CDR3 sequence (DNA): TGCGCCAGCAGCCAAGTGGGAGCCCGGCCCCAGCATTTT. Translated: CASSQVGARPQHF.

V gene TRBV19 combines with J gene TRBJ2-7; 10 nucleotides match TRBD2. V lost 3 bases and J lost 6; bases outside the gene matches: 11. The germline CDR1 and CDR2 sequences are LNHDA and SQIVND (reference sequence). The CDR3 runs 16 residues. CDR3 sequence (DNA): TGTGCCAGTAGTATCGGGGCTAGCGGGAGCCGGGGCGAGCAGTACTTC. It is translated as CASSIGASGSRGEQYF.

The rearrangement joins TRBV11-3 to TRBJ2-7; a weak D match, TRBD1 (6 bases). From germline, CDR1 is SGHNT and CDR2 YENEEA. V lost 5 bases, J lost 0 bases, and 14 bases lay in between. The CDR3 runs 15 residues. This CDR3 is CASSPAGASSYEQYF. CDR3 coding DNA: TGTGCCAGCAGCCCGGCAGGGGCGAGCTCCTACGAGCAGTACTTC.

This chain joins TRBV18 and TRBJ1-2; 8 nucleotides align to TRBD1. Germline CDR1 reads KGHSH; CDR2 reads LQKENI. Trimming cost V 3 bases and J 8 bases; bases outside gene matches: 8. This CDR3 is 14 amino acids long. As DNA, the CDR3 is TGTGCCAGCTCACCTCCAGGACAGGGCCACGGCTACACCTTC. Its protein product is CASSPPGQGHGYTF.

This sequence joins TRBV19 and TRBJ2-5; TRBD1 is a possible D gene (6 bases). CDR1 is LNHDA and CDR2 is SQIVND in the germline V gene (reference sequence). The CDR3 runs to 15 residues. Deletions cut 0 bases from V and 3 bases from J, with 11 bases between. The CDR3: CASSIDSWTEETQYF. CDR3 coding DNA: TGTGCCAGTAGTATAGATTCCTGGACAGAAGAGACCCAGTACTTC.

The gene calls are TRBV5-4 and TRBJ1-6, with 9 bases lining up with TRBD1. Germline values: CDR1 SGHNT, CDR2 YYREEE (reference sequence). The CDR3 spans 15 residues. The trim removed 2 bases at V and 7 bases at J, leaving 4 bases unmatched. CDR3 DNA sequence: TGTGCCAGCAGCTTTACGGGACAGGGAAATTCACCCCTCCACTTT. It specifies CASSFTGQGNSPLHF.

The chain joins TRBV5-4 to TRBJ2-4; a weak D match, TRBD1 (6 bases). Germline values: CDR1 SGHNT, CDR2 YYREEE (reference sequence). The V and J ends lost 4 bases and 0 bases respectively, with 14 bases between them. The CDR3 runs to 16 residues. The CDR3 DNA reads TGTGCCAGCAGCCCCGACAGGACCCTAGCCAAAAACATTCAGTACTTC. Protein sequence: CASSPDRTLAKNIQYF. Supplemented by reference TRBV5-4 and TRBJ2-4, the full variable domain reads ETGVTQSPTHLIKTRGQQVTLRCSSQSGHNTVSWYQQALGQGPQFIFQYYREEENGRGNFPPRFSGLQFPNYSSELNVNALELDDSALYLCASSPDRTLAKNIQYFGAGTRLSVL.

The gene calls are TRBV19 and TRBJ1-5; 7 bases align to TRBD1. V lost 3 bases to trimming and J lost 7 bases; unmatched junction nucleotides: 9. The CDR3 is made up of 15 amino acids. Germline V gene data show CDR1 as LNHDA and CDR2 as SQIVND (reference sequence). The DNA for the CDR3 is TGTGCCAGTAGTATTCCAGGGGGAGAGGGGCAGCCCCAGCATTTT. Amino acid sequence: CASSIPGGEGQPQHF.

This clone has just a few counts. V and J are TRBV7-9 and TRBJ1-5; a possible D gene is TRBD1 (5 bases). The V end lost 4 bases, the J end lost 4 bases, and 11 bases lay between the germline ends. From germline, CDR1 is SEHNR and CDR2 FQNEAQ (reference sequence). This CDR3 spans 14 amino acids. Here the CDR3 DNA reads TGTGCCAGCAGCTCGGGACCGAGTAATCAGCCCCAGCATTTT. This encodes CASSSGPSNQPQHF. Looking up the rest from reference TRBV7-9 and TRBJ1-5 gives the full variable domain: DTGVSQNPRHKITKRGQNVTFRCDPISEHNRLYWYRQTLGQGPEFLTYFQNEAQLEKSRLLSDRFSAERPKGSFSTLEIQRTEQGDSAMYLCASSSGPSNQPQHFGDGTRLSIL.

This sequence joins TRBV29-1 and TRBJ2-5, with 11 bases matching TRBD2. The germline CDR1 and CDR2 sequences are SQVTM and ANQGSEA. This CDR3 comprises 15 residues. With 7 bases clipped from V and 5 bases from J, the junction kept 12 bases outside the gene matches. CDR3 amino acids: CSALGNSGRGETQYF. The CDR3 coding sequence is TGCAGCGCCCTGGGAAATAGCGGGAGGGGGGAGACCCAGTACTTC.